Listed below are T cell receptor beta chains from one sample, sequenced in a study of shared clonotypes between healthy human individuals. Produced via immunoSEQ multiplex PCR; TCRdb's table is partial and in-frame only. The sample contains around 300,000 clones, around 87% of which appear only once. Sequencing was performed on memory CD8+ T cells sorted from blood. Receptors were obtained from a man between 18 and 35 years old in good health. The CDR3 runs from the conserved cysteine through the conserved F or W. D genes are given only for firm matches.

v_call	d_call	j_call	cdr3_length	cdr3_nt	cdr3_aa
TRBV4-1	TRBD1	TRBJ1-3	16	TGCGCCAGCAGCCAAGTTGACAGGGAATCTGGAAACACCATATATTTT	CASSQVDRESGNTIYF
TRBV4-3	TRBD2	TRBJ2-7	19	TGCGCCAGCAGCCAAGTTTGGGGGACTAGCGGGAGCCAAGCCTACGAGCAGTACTTC	CASSQVWGTSGSQAYEQYF
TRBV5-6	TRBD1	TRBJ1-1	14	TGTGCCAGCAGCTGGGGGACAGGGGTACCTGAAGCTTTCTTT	CASSWGTGVPEAFF
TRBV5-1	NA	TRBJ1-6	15	TGCGCCAGCAGCTTGGGAGAATGGGGGAATTCACCCCTCCACTTT	CASSLGEWGNSPLHF
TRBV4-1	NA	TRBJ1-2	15	TGCGCCAGCAGCCAAGATCCAGGGGCTAACTATGGCTACACCTTC	CASSQDPGANYGYTF
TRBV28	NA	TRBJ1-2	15	TGTGCCAGCAGCGGAGTCAGGGCTTCGAACTATGGCTACACCTTC	CASSGVRASNYGYTF
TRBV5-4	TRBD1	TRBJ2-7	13	TGTGCCAGCAGCCTAGGGACAGCGCCCGAGCAGTACTTC	CASSLGTAPEQYF
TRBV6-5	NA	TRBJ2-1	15	TGTGCCAGCAGTTACCCAGAGAGCTCCTACAATGAGCAGTTCTTC	CASSYPESSYNEQFF
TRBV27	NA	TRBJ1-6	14	TGTGCCAGCAGCCAGACAGTTTATAATTCACCCCTCCACTTT	CASSQTVYNSPLHF
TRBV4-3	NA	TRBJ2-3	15	TGCGCCAGCAGCCAAGCATGGGGTGCGACAGATACGCAGTATTTT	CASSQAWGATDTQYF
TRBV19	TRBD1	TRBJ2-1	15	TGTGCCAGTAACCCGACAGGGGAAACCTACAATGAGCAGTTCTTC	CASNPTGETYNEQFF
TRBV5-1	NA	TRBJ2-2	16	TGCGCCAGCAGCCTCGGCTTGGGGGCGAACACCGGGGAGCTGTTTTTT	CASSLGLGANTGELFF
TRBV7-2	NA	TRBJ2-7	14	TGTGCCAGCAGCCAACTTGGCGAGCGCTACGAGCAGTACTTC	CASSQLGERYEQYF
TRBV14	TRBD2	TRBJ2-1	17	TGTGCCAGCAGCCCGGCCCTGACTAGCCGTTCCTACAATGAGCAGTTCTTC	CASSPALTSRSYNEQFF
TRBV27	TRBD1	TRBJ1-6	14	TGTGCCAGCAGTCTCCGGGACAGTAGTTCACCCCTCCACTTT	CASSLRDSSSPLHF
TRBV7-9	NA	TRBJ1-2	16	TGTGCCAGCAGCTTAGTAACAGAAATATTCTTCTATGGCTACACCTTC	CASSLVTEIFFYGYTF
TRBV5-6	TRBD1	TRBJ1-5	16	TGTGCCAGCAGCCCCTCGGGACAGGGGGACAATCAGCCCCAGCATTTT	CASSPSGQGDNQPQHF
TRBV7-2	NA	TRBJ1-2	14	TGTGCCAGCAGCTCTTTTGGCAGGGACTATGGCTACACCTTC	CASSSFGRDYGYTF
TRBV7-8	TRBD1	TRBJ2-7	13	TGTGCCAGCAGCCTGGACAGGGGGTACGAGCAGTACTTC	CASSLDRGYEQYF
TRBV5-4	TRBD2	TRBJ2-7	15	TGTGCCAGCAGCCCCGAGGGGCTAGCGGGAGGAGAGCAGTACTTC	CASSPEGLAGGEQYF